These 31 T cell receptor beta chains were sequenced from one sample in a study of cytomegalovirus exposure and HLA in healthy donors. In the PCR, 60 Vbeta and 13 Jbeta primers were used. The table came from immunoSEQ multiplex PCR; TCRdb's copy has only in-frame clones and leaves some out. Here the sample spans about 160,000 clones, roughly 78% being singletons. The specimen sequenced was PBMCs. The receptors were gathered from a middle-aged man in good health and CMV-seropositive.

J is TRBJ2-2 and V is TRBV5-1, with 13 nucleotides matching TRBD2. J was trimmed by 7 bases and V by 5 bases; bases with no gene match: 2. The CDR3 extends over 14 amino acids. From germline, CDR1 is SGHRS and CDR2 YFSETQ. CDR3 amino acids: CASRTSGRVGELFF. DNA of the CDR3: TGCGCCAGCAGAACTAGCGGGAGGGTCGGGGAGCTGTTTTTT.

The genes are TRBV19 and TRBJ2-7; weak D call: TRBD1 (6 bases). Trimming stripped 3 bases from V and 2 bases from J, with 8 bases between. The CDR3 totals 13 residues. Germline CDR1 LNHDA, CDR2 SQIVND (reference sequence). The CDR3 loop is CASSIDRPYEQYF. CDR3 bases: TGTGCCAGTAGTATCGACAGGCCCTACGAGCAGTACTTC.

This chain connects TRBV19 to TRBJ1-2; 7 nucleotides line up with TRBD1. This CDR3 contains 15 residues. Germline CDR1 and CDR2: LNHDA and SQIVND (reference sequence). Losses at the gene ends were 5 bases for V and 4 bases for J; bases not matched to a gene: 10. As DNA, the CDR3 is TGTGCCAGTAGTGACCGGGACAGCCGCTTCTATGGCTACACCTTC. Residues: CASSDRDSRFYGYTF.

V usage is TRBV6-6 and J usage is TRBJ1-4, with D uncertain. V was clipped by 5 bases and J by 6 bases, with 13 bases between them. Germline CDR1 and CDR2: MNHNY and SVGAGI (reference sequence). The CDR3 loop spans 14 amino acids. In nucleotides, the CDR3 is TGTGCCAGCAGTCCTCGGGTGAGGGATGAAAAACTGTTTTTT. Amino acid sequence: CASSPRVRDEKLFF.

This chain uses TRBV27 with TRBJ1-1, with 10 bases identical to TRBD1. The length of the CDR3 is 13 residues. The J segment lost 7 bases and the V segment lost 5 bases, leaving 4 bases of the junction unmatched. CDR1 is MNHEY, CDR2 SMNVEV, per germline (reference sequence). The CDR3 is CASSPGQGIEAFF. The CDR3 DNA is TGTGCCAGCAGTCCGGGACAGGGGATTGAAGCTTTCTTT.

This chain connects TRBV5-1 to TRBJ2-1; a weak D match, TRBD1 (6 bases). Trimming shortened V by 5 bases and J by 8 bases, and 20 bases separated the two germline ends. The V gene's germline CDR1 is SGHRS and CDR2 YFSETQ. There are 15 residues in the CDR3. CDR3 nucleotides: TGCGCCAGCAGGGCCGGGACAACGTCAGCCGATGAGCAGTTCTTC. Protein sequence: CASRAGTTSADEQFF.

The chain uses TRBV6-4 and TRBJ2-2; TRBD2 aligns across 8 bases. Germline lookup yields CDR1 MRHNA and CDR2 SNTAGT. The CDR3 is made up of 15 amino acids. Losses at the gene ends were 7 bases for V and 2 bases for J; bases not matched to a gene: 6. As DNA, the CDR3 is TGTGCCAGCAAGAGCGGGGGTTTCAACACCGGGGAGCTGTTTTTT. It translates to CASKSGGFNTGELFF.

The CDR3: CASSLGQMNTEAFF. In DNA form, the CDR3 reads TGCGCCAGCAGCTTGGGACAGATGAACACTGAAGCTTTCTTT. V usage is TRBV5-1 and J usage is TRBJ1-1; D possibly corresponds to TRBD1 (5 bases). The CDR3 extends over 14 amino acids. Germline CDR1 reads SGHRS; CDR2 reads YFSETQ. With 0 bases removed from V and 0 bases from J, the gap between germline ends came to 6 bases.

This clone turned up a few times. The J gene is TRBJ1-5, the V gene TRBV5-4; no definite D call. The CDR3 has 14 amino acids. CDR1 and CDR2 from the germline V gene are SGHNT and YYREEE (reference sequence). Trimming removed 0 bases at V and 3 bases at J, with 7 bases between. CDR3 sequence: CASSLGGVNQPQHF. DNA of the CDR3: TGTGCCAGCAGCTTGGGCGGGGTCAATCAGCCCCAGCATTTT.

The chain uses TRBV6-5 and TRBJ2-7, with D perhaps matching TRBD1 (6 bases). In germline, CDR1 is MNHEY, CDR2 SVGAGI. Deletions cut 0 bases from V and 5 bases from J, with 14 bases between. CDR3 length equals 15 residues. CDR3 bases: TGTGCCAGCAGTTACTCCTCACAGGGATCCCACGAGCAGTACTTC. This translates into CASSYSSQGSHEQYF.

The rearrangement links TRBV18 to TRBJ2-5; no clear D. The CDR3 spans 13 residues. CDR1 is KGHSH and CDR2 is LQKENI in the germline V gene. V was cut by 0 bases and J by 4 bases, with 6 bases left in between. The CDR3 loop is CASSPPSVETQYF. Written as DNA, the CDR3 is TGTGCCAGCTCACCACCCTCCGTAGAGACCCAGTACTTC.

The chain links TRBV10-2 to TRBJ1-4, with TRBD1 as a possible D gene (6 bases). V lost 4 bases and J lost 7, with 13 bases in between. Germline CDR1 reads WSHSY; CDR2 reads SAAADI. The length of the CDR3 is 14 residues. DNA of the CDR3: TGCGCCAGCAGTGGAAGGGGGTACGGTGAAAAACTGTTTTTT. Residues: CASSGRGYGEKLFF.

CDR3 coding DNA: TGTGCCAGCAGCTTGCCAGGGTCAGATACGCAGTATTTT. Translation: CASSLPGSDTQYF. The chain carries TRBV5-4 and TRBJ2-3, with D possibly TRBD1 on 5 matching bases. Germline lookup yields CDR1 SGHNT and CDR2 YYREEE (reference sequence). With 1 base removed from V and 4 bases from J, the gap between germline ends came to 7 bases. This CDR3 spans 13 amino acids.

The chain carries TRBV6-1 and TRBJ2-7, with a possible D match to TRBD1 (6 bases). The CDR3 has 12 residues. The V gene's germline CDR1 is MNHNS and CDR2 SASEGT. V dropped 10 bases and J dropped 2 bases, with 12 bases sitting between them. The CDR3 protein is CANPSGAYEQYF. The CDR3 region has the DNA TGTGCCAACCCGTCAGGGGCCTACGAGCAGTACTTC.

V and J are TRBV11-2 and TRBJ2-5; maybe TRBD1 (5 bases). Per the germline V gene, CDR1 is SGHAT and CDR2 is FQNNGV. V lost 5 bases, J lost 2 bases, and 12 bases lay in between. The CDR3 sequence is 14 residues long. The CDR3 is CASSQRQGQETQYF. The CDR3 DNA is TGTGCCAGCAGCCAACGCCAGGGTCAAGAGACCCAGTACTTC.

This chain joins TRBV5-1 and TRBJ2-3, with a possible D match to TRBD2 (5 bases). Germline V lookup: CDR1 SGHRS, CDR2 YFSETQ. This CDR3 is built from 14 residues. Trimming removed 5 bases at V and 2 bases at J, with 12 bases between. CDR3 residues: CASSPGDNTDTQYF. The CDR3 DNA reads TGCGCCAGCAGTCCCGGGGATAACACAGATACGCAGTATTTT.

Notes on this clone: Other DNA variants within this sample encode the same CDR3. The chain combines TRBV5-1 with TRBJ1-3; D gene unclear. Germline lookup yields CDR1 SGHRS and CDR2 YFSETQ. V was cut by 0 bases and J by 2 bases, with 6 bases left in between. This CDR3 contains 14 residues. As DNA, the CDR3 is TGCGCCAGCAGCTTGGGTGGGCCTGGAAACACCATATATTTT. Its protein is CASSLGGPGNTIYF.

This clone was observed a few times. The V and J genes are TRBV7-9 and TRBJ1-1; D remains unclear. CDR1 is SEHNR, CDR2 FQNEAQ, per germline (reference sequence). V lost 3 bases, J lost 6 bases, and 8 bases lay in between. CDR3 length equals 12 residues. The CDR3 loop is CASSFEQAEAFF. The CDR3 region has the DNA TGTGCCAGCAGCTTTGAACAAGCTGAAGCTTTCTTT.

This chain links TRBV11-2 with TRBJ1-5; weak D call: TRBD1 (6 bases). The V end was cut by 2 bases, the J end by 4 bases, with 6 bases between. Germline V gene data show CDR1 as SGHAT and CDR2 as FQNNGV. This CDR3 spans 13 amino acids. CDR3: CASSLQGNQPQHF. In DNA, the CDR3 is TGTGCCAGCAGCTTACAGGGGAATCAGCCCCAGCATTTT.

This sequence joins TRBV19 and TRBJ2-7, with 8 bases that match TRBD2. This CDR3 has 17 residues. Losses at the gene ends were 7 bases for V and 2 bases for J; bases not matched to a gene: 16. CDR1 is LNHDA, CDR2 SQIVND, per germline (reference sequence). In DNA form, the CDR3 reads TGTGCCAGTATTCCCCTTAACTCGGGAGGGCCACCCTACGAGCAGTACTTC. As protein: CASIPLNSGGPPYEQYF.

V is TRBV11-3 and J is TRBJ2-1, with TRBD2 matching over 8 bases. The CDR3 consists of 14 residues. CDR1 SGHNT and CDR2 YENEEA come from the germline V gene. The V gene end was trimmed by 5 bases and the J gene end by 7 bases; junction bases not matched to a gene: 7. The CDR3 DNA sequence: TGTGCCAGCAGCCTCGGGAGGGCCAAAAATGAGCAGTTCTTC. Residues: CASSLGRAKNEQFF.

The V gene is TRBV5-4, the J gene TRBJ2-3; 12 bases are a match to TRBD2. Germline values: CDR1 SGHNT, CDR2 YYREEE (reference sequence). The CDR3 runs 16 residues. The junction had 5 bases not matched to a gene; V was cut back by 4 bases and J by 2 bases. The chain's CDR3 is CASSLRLAGDTDTQYF. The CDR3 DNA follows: TGTGCCAGCAGCCTAAGACTAGCGGGGGACACAGATACGCAGTATTTT.

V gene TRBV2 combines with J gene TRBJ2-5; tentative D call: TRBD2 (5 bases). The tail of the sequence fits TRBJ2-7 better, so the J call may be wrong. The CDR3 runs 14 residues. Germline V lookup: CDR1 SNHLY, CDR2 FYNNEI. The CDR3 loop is CASSEESRDYEQYF. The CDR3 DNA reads TGTGCCAGCAGTGAAGAATCGAGGGACTACGAGCAGTACTTC.

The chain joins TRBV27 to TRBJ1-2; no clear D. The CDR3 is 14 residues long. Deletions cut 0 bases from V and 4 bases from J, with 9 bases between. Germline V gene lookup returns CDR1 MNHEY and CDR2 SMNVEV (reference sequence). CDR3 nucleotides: TGTGCCAGCAGTTTATCCGCGGGAGTCTATGGCTACACCTTC. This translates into CASSLSAGVYGYTF.

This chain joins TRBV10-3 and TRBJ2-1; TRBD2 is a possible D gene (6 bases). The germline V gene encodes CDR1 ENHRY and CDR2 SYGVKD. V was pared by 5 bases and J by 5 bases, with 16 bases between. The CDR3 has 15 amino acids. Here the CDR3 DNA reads TGTGCCATCAGTCTTCAGCGGGCTAGGGACAATGAGCAGTTCTTC. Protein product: CAISLQRARDNEQFF.

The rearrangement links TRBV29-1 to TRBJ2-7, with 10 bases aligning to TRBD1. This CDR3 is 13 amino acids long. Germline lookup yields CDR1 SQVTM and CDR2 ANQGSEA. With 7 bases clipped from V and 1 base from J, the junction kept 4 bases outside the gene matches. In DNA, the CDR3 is TGCAGCGCCTGGGACAGGGGATCCTACGAGCAGTACTTC. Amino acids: CSAWDRGSYEQYF.

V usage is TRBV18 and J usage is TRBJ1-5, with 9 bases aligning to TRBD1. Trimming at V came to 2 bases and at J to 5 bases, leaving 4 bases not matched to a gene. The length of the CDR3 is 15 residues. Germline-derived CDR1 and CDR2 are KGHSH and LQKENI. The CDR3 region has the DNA TGTGCCAGCTCACCAAACACAGGGGGCGATCAGCCCCAGCATTTT. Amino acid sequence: CASSPNTGGDQPQHF.

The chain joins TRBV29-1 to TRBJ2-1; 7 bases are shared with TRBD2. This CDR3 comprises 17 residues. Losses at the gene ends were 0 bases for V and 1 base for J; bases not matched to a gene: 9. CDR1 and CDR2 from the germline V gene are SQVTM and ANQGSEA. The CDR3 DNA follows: TGCAGCGTTGAAGATCGTCTAGCGGCTGGGTCCTACAATGAGCAGTTCTTC. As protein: CSVEDRLAAGSYNEQFF.

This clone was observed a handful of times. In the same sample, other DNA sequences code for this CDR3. The CDR3 DNA reads as TGCGCCAGCAGCTTGGGAGTGAACACTGAAGCTTTCTTT. Translation gives CASSLGVNTEAFF. The chain employs TRBV5-1 and TRBJ1-1; no clear D gene. V was pared by 0 bases and J by 0 bases, with 3 bases between. This CDR3 is 13 amino acids long. CDR1 is SGHRS and CDR2 is YFSETQ in the germline V gene.

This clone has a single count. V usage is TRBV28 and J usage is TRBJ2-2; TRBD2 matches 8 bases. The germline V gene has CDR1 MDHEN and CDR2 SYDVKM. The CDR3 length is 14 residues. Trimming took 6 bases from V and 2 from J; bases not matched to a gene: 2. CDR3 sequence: CASRVAGNTGELFF. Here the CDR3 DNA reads TGTGCCAGCAGGGTAGCGGGAAACACCGGGGAGCTGTTTTTT.

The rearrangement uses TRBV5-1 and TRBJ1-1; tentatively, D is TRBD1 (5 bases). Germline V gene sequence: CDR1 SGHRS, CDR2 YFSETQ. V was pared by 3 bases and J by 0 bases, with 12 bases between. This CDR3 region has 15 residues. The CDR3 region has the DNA TGCGCCAGCAGCTCGCAGGGTTCGATGAACACTGAAGCTTTCTTT. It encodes CASSSQGSMNTEAFF.